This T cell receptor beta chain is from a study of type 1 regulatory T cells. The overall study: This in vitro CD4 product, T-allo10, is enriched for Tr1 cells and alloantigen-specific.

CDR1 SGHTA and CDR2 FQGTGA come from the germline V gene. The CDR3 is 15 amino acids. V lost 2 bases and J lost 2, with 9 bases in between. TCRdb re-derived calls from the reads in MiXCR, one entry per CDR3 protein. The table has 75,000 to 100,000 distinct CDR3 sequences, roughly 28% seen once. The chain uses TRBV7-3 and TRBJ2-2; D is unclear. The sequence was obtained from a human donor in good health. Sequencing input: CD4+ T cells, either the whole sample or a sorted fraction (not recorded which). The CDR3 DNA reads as TGTGCCAGCAGCTTAGCGGCTGCTAACACCGGGGAGCTGTTTTTT. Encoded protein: CASSLAAANTGELFF.